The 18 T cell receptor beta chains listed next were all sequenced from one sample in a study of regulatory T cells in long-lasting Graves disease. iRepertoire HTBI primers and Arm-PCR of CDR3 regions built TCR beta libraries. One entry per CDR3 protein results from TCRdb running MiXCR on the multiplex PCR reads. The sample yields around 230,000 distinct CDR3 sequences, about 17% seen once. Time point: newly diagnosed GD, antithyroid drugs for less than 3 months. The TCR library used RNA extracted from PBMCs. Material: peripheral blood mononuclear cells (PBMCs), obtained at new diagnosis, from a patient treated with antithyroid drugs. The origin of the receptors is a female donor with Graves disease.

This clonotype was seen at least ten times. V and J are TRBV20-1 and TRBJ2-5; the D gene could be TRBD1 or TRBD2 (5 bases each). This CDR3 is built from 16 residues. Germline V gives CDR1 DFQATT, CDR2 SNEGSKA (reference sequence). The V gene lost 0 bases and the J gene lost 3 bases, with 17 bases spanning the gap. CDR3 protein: CSARDPAGARKETQYF. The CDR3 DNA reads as TGCAGTGCTAGAGATCCCGCCGGGGCGAGAAAAGAGACCCAGTACTTC.

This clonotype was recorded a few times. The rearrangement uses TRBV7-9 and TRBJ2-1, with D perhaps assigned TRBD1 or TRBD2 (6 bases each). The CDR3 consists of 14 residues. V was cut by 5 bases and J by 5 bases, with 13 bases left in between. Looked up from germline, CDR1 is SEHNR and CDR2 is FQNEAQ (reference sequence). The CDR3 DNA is TGTGCCAGCAGCGTCGGACAGCGGGACAATGAGCAGTTCTTC. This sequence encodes CASSVGQRDNEQFF.

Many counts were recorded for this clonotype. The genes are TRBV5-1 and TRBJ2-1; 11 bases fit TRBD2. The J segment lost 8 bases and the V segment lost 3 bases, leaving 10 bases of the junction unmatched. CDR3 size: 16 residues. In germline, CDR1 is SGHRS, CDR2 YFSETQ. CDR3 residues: CASSSARTSGSDEQFF. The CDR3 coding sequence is TGCGCCAGCAGCTCGGCACGGACTAGCGGGTCGGATGAGCAGTTCTTC.

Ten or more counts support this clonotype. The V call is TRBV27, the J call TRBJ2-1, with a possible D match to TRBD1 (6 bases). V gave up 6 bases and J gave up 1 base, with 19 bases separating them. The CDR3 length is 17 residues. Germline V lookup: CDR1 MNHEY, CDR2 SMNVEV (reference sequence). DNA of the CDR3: TGTGCCAGCAGCCGATGGACAGCTGACCTTTCCTACAATGAGCAGTTCTTC. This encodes CASSRWTADLSYNEQFF.

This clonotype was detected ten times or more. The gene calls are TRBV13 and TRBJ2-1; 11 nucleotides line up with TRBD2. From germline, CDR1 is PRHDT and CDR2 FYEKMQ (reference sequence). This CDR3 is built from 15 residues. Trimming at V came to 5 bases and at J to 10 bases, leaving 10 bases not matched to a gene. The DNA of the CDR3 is TGTGCCAGCAGCATTAGCGGGAGGGCCGACGGGGAGCAGTTCTTC. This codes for CASSISGRADGEQFF.

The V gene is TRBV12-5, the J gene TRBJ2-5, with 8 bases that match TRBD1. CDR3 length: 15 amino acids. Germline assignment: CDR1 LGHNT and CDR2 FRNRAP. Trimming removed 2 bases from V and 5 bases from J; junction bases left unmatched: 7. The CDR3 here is CASGLTPQGAETQYF. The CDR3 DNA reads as TGTGCTAGTGGTTTGACCCCGCAGGGGGCTGAGACCCAGTACTTC.

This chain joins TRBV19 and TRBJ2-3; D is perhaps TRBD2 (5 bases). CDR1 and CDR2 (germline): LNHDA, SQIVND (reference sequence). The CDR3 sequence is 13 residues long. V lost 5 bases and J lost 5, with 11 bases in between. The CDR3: CASSGESGDTQYF. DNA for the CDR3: TGTGCCAGTAGTGGGGAGTCGGGAGATACGCAGTATTTT.

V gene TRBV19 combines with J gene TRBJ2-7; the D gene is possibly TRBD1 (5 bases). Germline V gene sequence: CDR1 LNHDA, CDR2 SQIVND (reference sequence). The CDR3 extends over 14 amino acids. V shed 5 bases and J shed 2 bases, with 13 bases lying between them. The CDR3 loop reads CASSPPTEPYEQYF. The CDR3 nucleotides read TGTGCCAGTAGTCCCCCGACAGAGCCCTACGAGCAGTACTTC.

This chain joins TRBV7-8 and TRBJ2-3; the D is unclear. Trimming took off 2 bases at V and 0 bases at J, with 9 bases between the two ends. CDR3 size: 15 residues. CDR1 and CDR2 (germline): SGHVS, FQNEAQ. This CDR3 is CASSLLSSSTDTQYF. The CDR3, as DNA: TGTGCCAGCAGCTTACTGTCGTCTAGCACAGATACGCAGTATTTT.

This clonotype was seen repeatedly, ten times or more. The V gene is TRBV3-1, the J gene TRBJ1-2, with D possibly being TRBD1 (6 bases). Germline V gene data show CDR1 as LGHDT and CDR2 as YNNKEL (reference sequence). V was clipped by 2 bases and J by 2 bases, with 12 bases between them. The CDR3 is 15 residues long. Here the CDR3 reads CASSQRTDNNYGYTF. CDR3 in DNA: TGTGCCAGCAGCCAACGGACAGACAACAACTATGGCTACACCTTC. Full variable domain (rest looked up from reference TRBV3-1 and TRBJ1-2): DTAVSQTPKYLVTQMGNDKSIKCEQNLGHDTMYWYKQDSKKFLKIMFSYNNKELIINETVPNRFSPKSPDKAHLNLHINSLELGDSAVYFCASSQRTDNNYGYTFGSGTRLTVV.

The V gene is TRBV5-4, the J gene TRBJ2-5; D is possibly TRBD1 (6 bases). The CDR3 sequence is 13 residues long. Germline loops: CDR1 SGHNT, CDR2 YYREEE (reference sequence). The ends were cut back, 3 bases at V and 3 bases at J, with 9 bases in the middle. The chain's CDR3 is CASSSGQEETQYF. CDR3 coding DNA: TGTGCCAGCAGCTCGGGACAAGAAGAGACCCAGTACTTC.

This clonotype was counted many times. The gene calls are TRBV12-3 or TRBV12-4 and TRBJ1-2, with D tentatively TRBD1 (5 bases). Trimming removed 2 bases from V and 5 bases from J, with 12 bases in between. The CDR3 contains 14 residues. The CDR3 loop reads CASSLPGRLYGYTF. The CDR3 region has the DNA TGTGCCAGCAGTTTACCGGGACGCCTTTATGGCTACACCTTC.

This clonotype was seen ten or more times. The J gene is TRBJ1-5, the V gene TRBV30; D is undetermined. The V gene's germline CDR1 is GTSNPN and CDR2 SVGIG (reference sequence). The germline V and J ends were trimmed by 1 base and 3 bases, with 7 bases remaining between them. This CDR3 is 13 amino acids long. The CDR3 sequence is CAWSDSNNQPQHF. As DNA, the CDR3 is TGTGCCTGGAGTGACAGTAACAATCAGCCCCAGCATTTT. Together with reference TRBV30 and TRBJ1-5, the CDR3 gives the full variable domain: SQTIHQWPATLVQPVGSPLSLECTVEGTSNPNLYWYRQAAGRGLQLLFYSVGIGQISSEVPQNLSASRPQDRQFILSSKKLLLSDSGFYLCAWSDSNNQPQHFGDGTRLSIL.

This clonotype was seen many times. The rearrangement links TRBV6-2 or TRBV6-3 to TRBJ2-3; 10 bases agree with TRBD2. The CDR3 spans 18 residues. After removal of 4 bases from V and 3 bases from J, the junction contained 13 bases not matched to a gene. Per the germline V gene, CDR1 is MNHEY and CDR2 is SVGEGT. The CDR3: CASSSLTGAGGPTDTQYF. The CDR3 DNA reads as TGTGCCAGCAGTTCCCTCACGGGAGCGGGAGGGCCTACAGATACGCAGTATTTT.

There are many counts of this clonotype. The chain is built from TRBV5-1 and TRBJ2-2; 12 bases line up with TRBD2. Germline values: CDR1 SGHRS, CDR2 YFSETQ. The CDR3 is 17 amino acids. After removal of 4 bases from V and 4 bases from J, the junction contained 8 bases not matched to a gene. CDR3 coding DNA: TGCGCCAGCAGCCTCGGGACTAGCGGGCAGAGCACCGGGGAGCTGTTTTTT. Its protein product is CASSLGTSGQSTGELFF.

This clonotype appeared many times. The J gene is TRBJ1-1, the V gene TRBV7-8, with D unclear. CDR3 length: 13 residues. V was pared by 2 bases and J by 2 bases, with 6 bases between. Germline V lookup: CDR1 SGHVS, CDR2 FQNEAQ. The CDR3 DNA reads TGTGCCAGCAGCTTACGCCAAAACACTGAAGCTTTCTTT. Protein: CASSLRQNTEAFF.

The CDR3 spells CASSLLGRGRTDTQYF. CDR3 nucleotides: TGTGCCAGCAGCTTATTAGGGAGGGGGCGCACAGATACGCAGTATTTT. V gene TRBV7-9 combines with J gene TRBJ2-3; D is tentatively TRBD1 or TRBD2 (7 bases each). Trimming removed 2 bases from V and 1 base from J, with 13 bases in between. Germline lookup yields CDR1 SEHNR and CDR2 FQNEAQ (reference sequence). The CDR3 has 16 residues.

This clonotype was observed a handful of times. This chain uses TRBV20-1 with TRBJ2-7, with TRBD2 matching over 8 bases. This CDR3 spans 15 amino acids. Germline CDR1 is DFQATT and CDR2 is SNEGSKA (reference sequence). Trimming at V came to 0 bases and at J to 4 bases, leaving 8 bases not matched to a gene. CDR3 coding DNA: TGCAGTGCTAGAGATATAGCGGGAAGCGAGTACGAGCAGTACTTC. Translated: CSARDIAGSEYEQYF.